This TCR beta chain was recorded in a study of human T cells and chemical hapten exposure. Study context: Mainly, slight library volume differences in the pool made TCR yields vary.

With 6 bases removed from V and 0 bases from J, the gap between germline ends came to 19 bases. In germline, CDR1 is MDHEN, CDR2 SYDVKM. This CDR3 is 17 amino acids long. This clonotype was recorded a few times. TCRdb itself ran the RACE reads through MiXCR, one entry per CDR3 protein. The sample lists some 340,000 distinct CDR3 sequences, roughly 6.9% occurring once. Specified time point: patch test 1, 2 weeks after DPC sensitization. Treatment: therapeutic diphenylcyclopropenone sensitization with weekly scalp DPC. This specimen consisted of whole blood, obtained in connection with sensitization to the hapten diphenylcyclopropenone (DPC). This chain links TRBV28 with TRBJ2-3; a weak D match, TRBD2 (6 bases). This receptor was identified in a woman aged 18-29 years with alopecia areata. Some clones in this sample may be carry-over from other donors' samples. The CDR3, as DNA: TGTGCCAGCAGGCCCACACCGGGGGAATCTAGCACAGATACGCAGTATTTT. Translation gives CASRPTPGESSTDTQYF.